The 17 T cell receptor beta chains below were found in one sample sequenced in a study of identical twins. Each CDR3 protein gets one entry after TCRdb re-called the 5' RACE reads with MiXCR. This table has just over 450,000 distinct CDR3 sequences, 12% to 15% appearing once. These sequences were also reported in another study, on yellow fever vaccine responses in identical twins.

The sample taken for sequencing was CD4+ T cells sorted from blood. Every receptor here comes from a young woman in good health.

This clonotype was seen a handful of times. CDR3: CAFGSGTTSYEQYF. CDR3 nucleotides: TGTGCCTTTGGATCCGGGACTACTTCCTACGAGCAGTACTTC. The V gene is TRBV30, the J gene TRBJ2-7; TRBD2 agrees at 7 bases. J gave up 1 base and V 7 bases, and 10 bases lay outside the gene matches. The CDR3 is 14 amino acids. In germline, CDR1 is GTSNPN, CDR2 SVGIG (reference sequence).

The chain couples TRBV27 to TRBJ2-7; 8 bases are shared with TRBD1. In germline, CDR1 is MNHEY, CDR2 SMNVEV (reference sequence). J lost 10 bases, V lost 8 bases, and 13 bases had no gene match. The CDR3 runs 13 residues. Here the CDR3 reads CASRRTGSGLQYF. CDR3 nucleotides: TGTGCCAGCCGACGGACAGGGTCGGGGTTACAGTACTTC.

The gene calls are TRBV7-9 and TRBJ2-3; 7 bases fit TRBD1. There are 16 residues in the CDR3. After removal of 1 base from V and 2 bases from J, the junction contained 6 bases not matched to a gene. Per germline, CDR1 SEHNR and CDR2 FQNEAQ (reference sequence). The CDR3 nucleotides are TGTGCCAGCAGCTTAGGGGACAGAACGCTCACAGATACGCAGTATTTT. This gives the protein CASSLGDRTLTDTQYF.

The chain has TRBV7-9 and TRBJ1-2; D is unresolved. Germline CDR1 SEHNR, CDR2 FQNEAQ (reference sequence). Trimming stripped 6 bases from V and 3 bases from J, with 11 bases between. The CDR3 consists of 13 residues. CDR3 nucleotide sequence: TGTGCCAGCAGACTACCGGAGGACTATGGCTACACCTTC. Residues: CASRLPEDYGYTF.

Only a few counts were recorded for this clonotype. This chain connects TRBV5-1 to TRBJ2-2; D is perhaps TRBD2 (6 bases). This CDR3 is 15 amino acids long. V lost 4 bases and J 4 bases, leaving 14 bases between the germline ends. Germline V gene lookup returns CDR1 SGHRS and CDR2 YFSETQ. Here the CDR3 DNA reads TGCGCCAGCAGCATTACGGGACTCAGCACCGGGGAGCTGTTTTTT. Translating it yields CASSITGLSTGELFF.

The CDR3 loop reads CATSDLVPGNSYNEQFF. As DNA, the CDR3 is TGTGCCACCAGTGATTTGGTCCCGGGGAATTCCTACAATGAGCAGTTCTTC. J is TRBJ2-1 and V is TRBV24-1; TRBD2 is a possible D gene (5 bases). The V end lost 0 bases, the J end lost 1 base, and 12 bases lay between the germline ends. The CDR3 is 17 amino acids. CDR1 KGHDR and CDR2 SFDVKD come from the germline V gene.

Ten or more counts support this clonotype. The DNA for the CDR3 is TGTGCCTGGAGCAGGAGAGCCAATGAGCAGTTCTTC. Protein: CAWSRRANEQFF. The V call is TRBV30, the J call TRBJ2-1; D remains ambiguous. Germline assignment: CDR1 GTSNPN and CDR2 SVGIG (reference sequence). This CDR3 has 12 amino acids. V lost 3 bases to trimming and J lost 6 bases, with 9 bases between them.

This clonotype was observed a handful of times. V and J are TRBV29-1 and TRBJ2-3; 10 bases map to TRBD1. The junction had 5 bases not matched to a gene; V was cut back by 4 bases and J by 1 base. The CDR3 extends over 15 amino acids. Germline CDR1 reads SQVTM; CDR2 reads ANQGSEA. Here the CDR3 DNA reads TGCAGCGTTGCCCCTGGGACAGGGGGCACAGATACGCAGTATTTT. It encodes CSVAPGTGGTDTQYF.

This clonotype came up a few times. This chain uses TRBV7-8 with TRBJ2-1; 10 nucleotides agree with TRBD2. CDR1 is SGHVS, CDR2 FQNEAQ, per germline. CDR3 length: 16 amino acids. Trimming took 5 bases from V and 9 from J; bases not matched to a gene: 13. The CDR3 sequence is CASSPLGLAAIGEQFF. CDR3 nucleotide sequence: TGTGCCAGCAGCCCGTTAGGACTAGCGGCCATCGGTGAGCAGTTCTTC.

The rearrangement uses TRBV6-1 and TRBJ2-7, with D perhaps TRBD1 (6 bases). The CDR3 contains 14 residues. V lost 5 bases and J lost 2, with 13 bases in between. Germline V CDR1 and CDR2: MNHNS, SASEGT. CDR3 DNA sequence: TGTGCCAGCAGTAAAAACAGGGCTACCTACGAGCAGTACTTC. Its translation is CASSKNRATYEQYF.

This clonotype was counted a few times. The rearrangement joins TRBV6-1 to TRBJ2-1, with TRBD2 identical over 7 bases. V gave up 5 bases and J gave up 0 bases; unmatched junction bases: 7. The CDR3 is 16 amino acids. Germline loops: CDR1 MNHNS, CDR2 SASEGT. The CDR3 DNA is TGTGCCAGCAGTCAACCACCGGGGGGCTCCTACAATGAGCAGTTCTTC. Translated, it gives CASSQPPGGSYNEQFF.

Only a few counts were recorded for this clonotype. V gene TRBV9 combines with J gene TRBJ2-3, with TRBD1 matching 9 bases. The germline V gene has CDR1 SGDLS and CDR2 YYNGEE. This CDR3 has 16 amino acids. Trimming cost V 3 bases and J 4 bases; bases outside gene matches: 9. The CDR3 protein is CASSARQGEGADTQYF. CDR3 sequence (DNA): TGTGCCAGCAGCGCAAGACAGGGGGAGGGCGCAGATACGCAGTATTTT.

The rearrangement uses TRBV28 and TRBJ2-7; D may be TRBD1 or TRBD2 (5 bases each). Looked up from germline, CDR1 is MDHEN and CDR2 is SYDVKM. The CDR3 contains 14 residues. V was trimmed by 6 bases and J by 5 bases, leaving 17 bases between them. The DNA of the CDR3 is TGTGCCAGCAGGGGACGGGTTCCGTCTAACGAGCAGTACTTC. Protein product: CASRGRVPSNEQYF.

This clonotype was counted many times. This chain's CDR3 is CSVADLGVGQPQHF. The DNA for the CDR3 is TGCAGCGTCGCCGACTTAGGGGTGGGTCAGCCCCAGCATTTT. The rearrangement links TRBV29-1 to TRBJ1-5; possibly TRBD1 for D (5 bases). The ends were cut back, 6 bases at V and 6 bases at J, with 18 bases in the middle. Germline values: CDR1 SQVTM, CDR2 ANQGSEA. This CDR3 region has 14 residues.

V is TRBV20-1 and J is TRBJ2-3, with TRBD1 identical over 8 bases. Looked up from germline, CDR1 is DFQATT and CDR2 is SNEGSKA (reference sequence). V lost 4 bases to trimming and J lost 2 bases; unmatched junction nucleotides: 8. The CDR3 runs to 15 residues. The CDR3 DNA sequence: TGCAGTGCTAAAGGTGGGCAGGGGGCCACAGATACGCAGTATTTT. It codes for CSAKGGQGATDTQYF.

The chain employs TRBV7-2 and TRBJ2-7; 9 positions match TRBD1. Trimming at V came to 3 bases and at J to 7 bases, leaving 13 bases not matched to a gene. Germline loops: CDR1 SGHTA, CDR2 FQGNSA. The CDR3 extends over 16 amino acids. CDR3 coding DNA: TGTGCCAGCAGCTTGCCCTCCGGGACAGGGTCAGGGGAGCAGTACTTC. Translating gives CASSLPSGTGSGEQYF.

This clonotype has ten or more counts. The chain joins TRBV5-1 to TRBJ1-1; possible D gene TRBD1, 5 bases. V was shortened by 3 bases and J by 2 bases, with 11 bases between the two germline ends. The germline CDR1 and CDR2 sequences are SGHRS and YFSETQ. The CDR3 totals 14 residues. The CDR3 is CASSWGDLNTEAFF. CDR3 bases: TGCGCCAGCAGCTGGGGGGACCTTAACACTGAAGCTTTCTTT.